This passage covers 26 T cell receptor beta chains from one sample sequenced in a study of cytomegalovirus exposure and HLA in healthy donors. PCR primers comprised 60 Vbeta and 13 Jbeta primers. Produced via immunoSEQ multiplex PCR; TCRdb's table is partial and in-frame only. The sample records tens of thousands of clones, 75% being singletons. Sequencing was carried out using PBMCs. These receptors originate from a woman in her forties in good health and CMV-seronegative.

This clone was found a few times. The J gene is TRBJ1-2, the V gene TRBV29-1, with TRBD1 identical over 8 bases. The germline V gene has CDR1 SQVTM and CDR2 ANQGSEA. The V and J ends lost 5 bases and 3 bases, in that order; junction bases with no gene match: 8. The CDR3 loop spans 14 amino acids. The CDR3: CSVHKQGGDYGYTF. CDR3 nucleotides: TGCAGCGTTCACAAACAGGGGGGTGACTATGGCTACACCTTC.

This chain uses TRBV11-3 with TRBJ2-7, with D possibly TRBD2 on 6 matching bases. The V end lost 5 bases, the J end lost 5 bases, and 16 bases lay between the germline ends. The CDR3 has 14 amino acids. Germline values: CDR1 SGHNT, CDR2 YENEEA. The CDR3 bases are TGTGCCAGCAGCCGAATGGCGGGGTCCCACGAGCAGTACTTC. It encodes CASSRMAGSHEQYF.

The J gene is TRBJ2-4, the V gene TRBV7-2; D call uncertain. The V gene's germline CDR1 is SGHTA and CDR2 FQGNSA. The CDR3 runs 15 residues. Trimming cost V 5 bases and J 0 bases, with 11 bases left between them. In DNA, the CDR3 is TGTGCCAGCAGCCGCGGCAACATAGCCAAAAACATTCAGTACTTC. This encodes CASSRGNIAKNIQYF.

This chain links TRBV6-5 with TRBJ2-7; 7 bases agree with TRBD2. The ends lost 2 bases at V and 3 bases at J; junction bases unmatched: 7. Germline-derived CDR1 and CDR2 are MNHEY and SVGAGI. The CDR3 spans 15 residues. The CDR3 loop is CASSYAAGVIYEQYF. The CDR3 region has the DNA TGTGCCAGCAGTTACGCGGCGGGAGTAATCTACGAGCAGTACTTC.

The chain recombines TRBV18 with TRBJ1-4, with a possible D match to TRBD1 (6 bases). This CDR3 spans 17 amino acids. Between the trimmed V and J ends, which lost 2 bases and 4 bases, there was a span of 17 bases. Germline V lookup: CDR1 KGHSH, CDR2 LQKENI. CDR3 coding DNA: TGTGCCAGCTCACCAATTTCCGGCGGGGGGCTTAATGAAAAACTGTTTTTT. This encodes CASSPISGGGLNEKLFF.

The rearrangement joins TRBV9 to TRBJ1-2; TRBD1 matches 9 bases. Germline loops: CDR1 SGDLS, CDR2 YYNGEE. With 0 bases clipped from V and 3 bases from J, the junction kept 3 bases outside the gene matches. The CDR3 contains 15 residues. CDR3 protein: CASSVGDRDDYGYTF. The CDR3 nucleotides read TGTGCCAGCAGCGTAGGGGACAGGGACGACTATGGCTACACCTTC.

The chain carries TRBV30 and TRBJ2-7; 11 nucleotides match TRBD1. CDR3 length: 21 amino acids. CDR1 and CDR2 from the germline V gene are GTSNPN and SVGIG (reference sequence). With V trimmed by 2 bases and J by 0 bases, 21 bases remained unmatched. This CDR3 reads CAWSPRRMDRGLMKSSYEQYF. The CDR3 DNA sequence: TGTGCCTGGAGTCCCCGTCGTATGGACAGGGGGCTTATGAAAAGCTCCTACGAGCAGTACTTC.

This CDR3 reads CASRTPGLAGGDTQYF. The CDR3 DNA follows: TGTGCCAGCAGGACCCCGGGACTAGCGGGAGGGGATACGCAGTATTTT. The chain joins TRBV28 to TRBJ2-3; 16 bases are shared with TRBD2. With 6 bases clipped from V and 6 bases from J, the junction kept 6 bases outside the gene matches. Germline V CDR1 and CDR2: MDHEN, SYDVKM. This CDR3 comprises 16 residues.

The CDR3 here is CASRYLDRENYGYTF. Here the CDR3 DNA reads TGTGCCAGCAGGTACCTAGACAGGGAGAACTATGGCTACACCTTC. The chain couples TRBV7-9 to TRBJ1-2, with 7 bases aligning to TRBD1. V shed 6 bases and J 2 bases; nucleotides not matched to a gene: 9. Germline V gene data show CDR1 as SEHNR and CDR2 as FQNEAQ (reference sequence). The CDR3 runs 15 residues.

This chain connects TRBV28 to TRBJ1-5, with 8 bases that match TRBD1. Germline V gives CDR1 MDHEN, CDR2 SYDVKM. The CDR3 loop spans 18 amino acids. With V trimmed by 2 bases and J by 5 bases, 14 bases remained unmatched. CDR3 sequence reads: CASSLLSPAGGKDQPQHF. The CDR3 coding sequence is TGTGCCAGCAGTTTACTTTCCCCTGCAGGGGGCAAGGATCAGCCCCAGCATTTT.

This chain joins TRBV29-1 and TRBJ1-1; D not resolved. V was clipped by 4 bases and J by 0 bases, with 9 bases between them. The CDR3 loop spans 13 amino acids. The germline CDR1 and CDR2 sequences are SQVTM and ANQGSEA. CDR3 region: CSVGEGMNTEAFF. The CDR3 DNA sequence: TGCAGCGTTGGTGAGGGAATGAACACTGAAGCTTTCTTT.

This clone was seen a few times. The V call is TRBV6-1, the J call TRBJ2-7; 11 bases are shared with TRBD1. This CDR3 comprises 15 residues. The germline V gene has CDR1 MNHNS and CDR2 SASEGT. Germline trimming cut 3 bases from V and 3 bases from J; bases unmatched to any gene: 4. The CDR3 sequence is CASSDPGQGGYEQYF. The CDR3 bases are TGTGCCAGCAGTGACCCGGGACAGGGGGGCTACGAGCAGTACTTC.

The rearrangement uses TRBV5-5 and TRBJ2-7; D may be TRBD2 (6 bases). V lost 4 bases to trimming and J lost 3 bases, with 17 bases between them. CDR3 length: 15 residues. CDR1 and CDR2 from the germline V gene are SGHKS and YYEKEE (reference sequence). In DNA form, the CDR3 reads TGTGCCAGCAGCCCGCGGGATTACCTCGTCTACGAGCAGTACTTC. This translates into CASSPRDYLVYEQYF.

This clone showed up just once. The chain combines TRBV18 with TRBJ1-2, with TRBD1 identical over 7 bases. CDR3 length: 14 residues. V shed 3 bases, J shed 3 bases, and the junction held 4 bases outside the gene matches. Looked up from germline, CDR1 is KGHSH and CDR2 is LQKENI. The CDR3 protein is CASSPPDRDYGYTF. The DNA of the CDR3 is TGTGCCAGCTCACCGCCAGACAGGGACTATGGCTACACCTTC.

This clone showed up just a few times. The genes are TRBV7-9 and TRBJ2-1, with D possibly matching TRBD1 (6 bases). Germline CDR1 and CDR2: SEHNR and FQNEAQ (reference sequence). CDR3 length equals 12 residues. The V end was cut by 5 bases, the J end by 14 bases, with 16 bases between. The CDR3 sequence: CASSPLGTPEFF. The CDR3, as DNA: TGTGCCAGCAGCCCCCTCGGGACACCGGAGTTCTTC.

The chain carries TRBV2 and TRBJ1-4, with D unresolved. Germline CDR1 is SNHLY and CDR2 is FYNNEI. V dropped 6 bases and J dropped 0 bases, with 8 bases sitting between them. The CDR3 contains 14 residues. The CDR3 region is CASRRDATNEKLFF. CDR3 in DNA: TGTGCCAGCAGGCGGGATGCAACTAATGAAAAACTGTTTTTT.

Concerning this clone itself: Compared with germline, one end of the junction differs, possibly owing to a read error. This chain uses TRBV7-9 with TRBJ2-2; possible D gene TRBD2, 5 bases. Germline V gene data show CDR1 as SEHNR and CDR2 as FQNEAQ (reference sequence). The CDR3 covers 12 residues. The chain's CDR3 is CSSKLGSGELFF. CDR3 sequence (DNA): TGTTCCAGCAAACTAGGCTCCGGGGAGCTGTTTTTT.

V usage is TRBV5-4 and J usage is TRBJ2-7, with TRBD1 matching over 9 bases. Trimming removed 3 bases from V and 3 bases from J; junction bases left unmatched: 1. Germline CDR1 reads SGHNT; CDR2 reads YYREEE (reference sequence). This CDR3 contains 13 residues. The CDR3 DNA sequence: TGTGCCAGCAGCTCGGGACAGGGCTACGAGCAGTACTTC. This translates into CASSSGQGYEQYF.

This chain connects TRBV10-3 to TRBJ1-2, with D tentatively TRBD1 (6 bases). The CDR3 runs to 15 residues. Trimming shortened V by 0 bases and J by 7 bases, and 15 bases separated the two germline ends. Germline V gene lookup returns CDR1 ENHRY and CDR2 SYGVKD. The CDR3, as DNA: TGTGCCATCAGTGAGTCGAATCAGGGGCAGGGTGGCTACACCTTC. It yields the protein CAISESNQGQGGYTF.

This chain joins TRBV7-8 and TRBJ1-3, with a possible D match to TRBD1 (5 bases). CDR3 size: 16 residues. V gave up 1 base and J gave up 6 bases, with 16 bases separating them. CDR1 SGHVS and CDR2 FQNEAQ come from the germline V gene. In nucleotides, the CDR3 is TGTGCCAGCAGCTTAGAGTTAGGGGATTATGAAAACACCATATATTTT. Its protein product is CASSLELGDYENTIYF.

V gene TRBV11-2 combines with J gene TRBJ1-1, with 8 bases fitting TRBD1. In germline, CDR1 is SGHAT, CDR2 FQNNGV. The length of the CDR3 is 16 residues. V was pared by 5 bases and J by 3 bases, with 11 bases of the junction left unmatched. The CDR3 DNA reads TGTGCCAGCAGCGCGATCACCCAGGGGGCGTACACTGAAGCTTTCTTT. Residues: CASSAITQGAYTEAFF.

The CDR3 coding sequence is TGTGCCAGCAGCCCCGGCGCGACTTCCAGCACAGATACGCAGTATTTT. Translation: CASSPGATSSTDTQYF. The chain recombines TRBV11-1 with TRBJ2-3, with no clear D. Trimming took 5 bases from V and 0 from J, leaving 15 bases between them. The CDR3 covers 16 residues. Germline values: CDR1 SGHAT, CDR2 FQDESV (reference sequence).

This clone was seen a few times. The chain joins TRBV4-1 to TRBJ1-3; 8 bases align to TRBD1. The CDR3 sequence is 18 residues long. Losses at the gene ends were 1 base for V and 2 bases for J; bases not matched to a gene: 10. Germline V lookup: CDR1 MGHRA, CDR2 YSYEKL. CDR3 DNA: TGCGCCAGCAGCCAAGGCGGGGCATGGGGACAGGCTGGAAACACCATATATTTT. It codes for CASSQGGAWGQAGNTIYF.

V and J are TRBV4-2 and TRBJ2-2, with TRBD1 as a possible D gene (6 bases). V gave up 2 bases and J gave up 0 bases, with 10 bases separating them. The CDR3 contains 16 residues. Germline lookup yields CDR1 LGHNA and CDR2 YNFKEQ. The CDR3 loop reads CASSQTDRTNTGELFF. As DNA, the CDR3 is TGTGCCAGCAGCCAAACAGACAGGACGAACACCGGGGAGCTGTTTTTT.

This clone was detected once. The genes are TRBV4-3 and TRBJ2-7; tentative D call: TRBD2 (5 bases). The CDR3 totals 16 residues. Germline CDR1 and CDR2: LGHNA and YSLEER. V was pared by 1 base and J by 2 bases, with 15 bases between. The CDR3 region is CASSQGANVGAYEQYF. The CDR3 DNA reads TGCGCCAGCAGCCAAGGTGCAAACGTCGGGGCCTACGAGCAGTACTTC.

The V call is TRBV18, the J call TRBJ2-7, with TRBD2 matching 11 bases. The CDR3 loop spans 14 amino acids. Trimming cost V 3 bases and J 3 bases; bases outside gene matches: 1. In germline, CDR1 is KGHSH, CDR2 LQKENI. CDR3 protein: CASSPGTSGYEQYF. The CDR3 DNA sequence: TGTGCCAGCTCACCCGGGACTAGCGGCTACGAGCAGTACTTC.